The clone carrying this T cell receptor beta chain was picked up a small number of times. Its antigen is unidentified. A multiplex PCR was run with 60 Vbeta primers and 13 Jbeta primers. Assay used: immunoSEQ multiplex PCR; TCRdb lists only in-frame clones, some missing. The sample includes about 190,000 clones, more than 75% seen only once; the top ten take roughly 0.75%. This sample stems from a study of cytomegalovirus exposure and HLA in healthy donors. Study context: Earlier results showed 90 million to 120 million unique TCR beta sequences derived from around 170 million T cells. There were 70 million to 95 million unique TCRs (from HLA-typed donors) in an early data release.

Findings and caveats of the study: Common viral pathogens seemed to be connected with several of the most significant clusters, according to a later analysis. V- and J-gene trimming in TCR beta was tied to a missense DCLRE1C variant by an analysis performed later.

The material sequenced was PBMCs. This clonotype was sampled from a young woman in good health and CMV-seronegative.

Here the CDR3 DNA reads TGCGCCAGCAGCTTGTATAAGGGGCTGGAAACTGAAGCTTTCTTT. This codes for CASSLYKGLETEAFF. V is TRBV5-1 and J is TRBJ1-1, with D perhaps TRBD1 (5 bases). Germline V gives CDR1 SGHRS, CDR2 YFSETQ. CDR3 length: 15 amino acids. Between the trimmed V and J ends, which lost 1 base and 5 bases, there was a span of 15 bases.